This T cell receptor (beta chain) is drawn from a study of blood T cell repertoires in COVID-19. The V gene's germline CDR1 is LGHDT and CDR2 YNNKEL (reference sequence). The V gene end was trimmed by 10 bases and the J gene end by 8 bases; junction bases not matched to a gene: 3. The CDR3 has 12 amino acids. Assay: immunoSEQ multiplex PCR; the TCRdb copy retains only in-frame clones and omits some. The table shows under 400,000 clones, with about 87% occurring only once. The origin of this receptor is a woman in her thirties with COVID-19, enrolled during active disease. The chain joins TRBV3-1 (or the pseudogene TRBV3-2) to TRBJ1-6, with 9 bases that match TRBD1. Sequencing was performed on peripheral blood. The CDR3 protein is CATGQGYSPLHF. For the CDR3, the DNA is TGTGCCACGGGACAGGGTTATTCACCCCTCCACTTT.